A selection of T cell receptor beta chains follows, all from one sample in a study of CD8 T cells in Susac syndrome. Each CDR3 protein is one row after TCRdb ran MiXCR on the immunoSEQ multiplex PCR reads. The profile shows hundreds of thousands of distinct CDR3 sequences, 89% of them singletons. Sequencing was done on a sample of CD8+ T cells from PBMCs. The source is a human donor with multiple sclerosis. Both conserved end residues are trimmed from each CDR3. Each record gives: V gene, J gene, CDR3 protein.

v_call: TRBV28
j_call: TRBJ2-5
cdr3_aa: ASRAENRVETQY

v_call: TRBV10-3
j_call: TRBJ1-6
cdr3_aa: AISESGGLYNSPLH

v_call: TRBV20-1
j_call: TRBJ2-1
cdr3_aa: SARGLTSGGTNEQF

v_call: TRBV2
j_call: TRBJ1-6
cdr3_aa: ASSEPQGKDSPLH

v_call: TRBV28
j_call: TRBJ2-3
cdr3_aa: ASRGTLSTDTQY

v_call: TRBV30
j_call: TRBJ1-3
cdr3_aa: AWEGNTIY

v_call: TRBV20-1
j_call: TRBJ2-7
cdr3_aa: SARDRTTSYEQY

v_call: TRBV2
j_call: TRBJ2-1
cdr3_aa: ASLGESYNEQF

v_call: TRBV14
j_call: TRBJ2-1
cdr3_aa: ASSQGRYPKQF

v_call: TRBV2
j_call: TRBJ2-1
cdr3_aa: ATQEGGGYNEQF

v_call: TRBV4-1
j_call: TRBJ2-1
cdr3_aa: ASSQVPARNEQF

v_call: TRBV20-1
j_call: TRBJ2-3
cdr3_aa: SAPFRGLGADTQY

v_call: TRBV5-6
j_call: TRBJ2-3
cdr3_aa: ASSLLASTDTQY

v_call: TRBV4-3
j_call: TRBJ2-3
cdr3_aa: ASSQEAPDVQTDTQY

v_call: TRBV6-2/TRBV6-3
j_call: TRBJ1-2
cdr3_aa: ASISLGVTDGYT

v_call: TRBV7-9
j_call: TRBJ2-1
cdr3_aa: ASSLARTIYNEQF

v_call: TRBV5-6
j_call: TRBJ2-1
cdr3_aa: ASSLSVLGQTGEIYNEQF

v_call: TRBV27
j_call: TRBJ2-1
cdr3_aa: ASSPSVAGNEQF

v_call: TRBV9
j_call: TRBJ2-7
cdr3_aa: ASSAGLATSYEQY

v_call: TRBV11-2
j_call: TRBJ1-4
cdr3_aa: ASSLGTGAGRGKLF

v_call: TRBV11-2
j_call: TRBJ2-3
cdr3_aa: ASSPWTSGITDTQY

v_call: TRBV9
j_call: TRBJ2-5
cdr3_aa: ASSLAEARTQY

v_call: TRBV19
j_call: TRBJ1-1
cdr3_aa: ASSWGGEAF

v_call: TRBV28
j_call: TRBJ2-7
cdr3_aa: ASSLGPGGREQY

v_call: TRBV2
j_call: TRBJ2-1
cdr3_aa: ASSPRPVDNEQF

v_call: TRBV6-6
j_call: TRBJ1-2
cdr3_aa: ASSSRPLFYGYT

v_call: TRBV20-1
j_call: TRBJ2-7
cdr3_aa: SARDRDRSYEQY

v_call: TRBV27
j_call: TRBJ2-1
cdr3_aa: ASYGGGSEQF

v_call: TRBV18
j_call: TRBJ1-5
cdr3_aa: ASSPYRERVKPQH

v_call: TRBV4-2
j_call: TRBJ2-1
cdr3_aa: ASSRVGSSYNEQF

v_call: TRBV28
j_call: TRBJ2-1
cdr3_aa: ASSLSGTGIIDEQF

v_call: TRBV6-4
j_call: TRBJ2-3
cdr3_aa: ASSDSRGRGTDTQY

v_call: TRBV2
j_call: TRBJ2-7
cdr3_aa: ATRASGDYEQY